The 24 T cell receptor beta chains presented below share a single source sample, sequenced in a study of shared clonotypes between healthy human individuals. Profiling relied on immunoSEQ multiplex PCR, and the TCRdb table lists in-frame clones only, not all of them. The table shows under 2.5 million clones, with approximately 90% occurring only once. Sample: naive CD4+ T cells from PBMCs. As to subset: CD45RA+ positively selected. Source of these receptors: a man in his late teens or twenties in good health. Some clones in this sample may be carry-over from other donors' samples.

The V and J genes are TRBV28 and TRBJ2-7; D is unclear. Germline V gene data show CDR1 as MDHEN and CDR2 as SYDVKM. There are 12 residues in the CDR3. Deletions cut 5 bases from V and 3 bases from J, with 8 bases between. The DNA for the CDR3 is TGTGCCAGCAGTAAGCCCCACTACGAGCAGTACTTC. It is translated as CASSKPHYEQYF.

The CDR3 sequence: CASSPQSEARTEAFF. The CDR3 DNA is TGTGCCAGCAGCCCTCAAAGCGAGGCGCGCACTGAAGCTTTCTTT. The chain has TRBV9 and TRBJ1-1, with D unresolved. CDR1 is SGDLS and CDR2 is YYNGEE in the germline V gene. The V gene lost 4 bases and the J gene lost 4 bases, with 17 bases spanning the gap. The length of the CDR3 is 15 residues.

This chain uses TRBV18 with TRBJ2-5, with 8 bases aligning to TRBD1. Germline assignment: CDR1 KGHSH and CDR2 LQKENI. V dropped 3 bases and J dropped 4; count of bases not matched to a gene: 10. The CDR3 has 16 residues. The CDR3 is CASSPNPGGGLETQYF. The CDR3 coding sequence is TGTGCCAGCTCACCCAATCCAGGGGGCGGCTTAGAGACCCAGTACTTC.

This chain uses TRBV9 with TRBJ2-1; weak D call: TRBD2 (6 bases). Germline lookup yields CDR1 SGDLS and CDR2 YYNGEE. The CDR3 runs to 15 residues. V lost 4 bases, J lost 10 bases, and 21 bases lay in between. The CDR3: CASSPGGRAEVEQFF. The CDR3 bases are TGTGCCAGCAGCCCCGGGGGTAGGGCAGAGGTGGAGCAGTTCTTC. Together with reference TRBV9 and TRBJ2-1, the CDR3 gives the full variable domain: DSGVTQTPKHLITATGQRVTLRCSPRSGDLSVYWYQQSLDQGLQFLIQYYNGEERAKGNILERFSAQQFPDLHSELNLSSLELGDSALYFCASSPGGRAEVEQFFGPGTRLTVL.

This chain uses TRBV6-5 with TRBJ2-7; D might be TRBD2 (5 bases). CDR1 is MNHEY and CDR2 is SVGAGI in the germline V gene. The CDR3 sequence is 14 residues long. V lost 3 bases and J 2 bases, leaving 11 bases between the germline ends. The CDR3: CASSYRGSAYEQYF. In DNA form, the CDR3 reads TGTGCCAGCAGTTATCGAGGGAGCGCCTACGAGCAGTACTTC.

The CDR3 sequence: CSVEISGGYTF. In nucleotides, the CDR3 is TGCAGCGTTGAAATTTCGGGGGGCTACACCTTC. This chain connects TRBV29-1 to TRBJ1-2; D remains unclear. Trimming shortened V by 2 bases and J by 8 bases, and 9 bases separated the two germline ends. Germline V CDR1 and CDR2: SQVTM, ANQGSEA. This CDR3 contains 11 residues.

This chain uses TRBV19 with TRBJ1-2; perhaps TRBD1 as D (6 bases). Germline CDR1 reads LNHDA; CDR2 reads SQIVND (reference sequence). This CDR3 spans 12 amino acids. Trimming pared 9 bases from V and 2 bases from J, leaving 10 bases between. DNA of the CDR3: TGTGCCAGCCAGACAGGAAACTATGGCTACACCTTC. Its protein is CASQTGNYGYTF.

The chain uses TRBV4-1 and TRBJ2-5; no reliable D call. The germline gives CDR1 MGHRA, CDR2 YSYEKL. This CDR3 is built from 15 residues. Trimming pared 1 base from V and 2 bases from J, leaving 11 bases between. The CDR3 here is CASSQVGTIQETQYF. The CDR3 DNA is TGCGCCAGCAGCCAAGTCGGAACAATACAAGAGACCCAGTACTTC.

This clone is a singleton in its sample. The chain links TRBV7-9 to TRBJ2-2; TRBD1 matches at 10 bases. The CDR3 spans 18 residues. The ends lost 1 base at V and 4 bases at J; junction bases unmatched: 9. Germline V CDR1 and CDR2: SEHNR, FQNEAQ (reference sequence). CDR3 sequence: CASSLEYAGQGLTGELFF. In DNA form, the CDR3 reads TGTGCCAGCAGCTTAGAATATGCGGGACAGGGGCTCACCGGGGAGCTGTTTTTT.

The chain links TRBV5-4 to TRBJ2-4; D gene unclear. CDR1 is SGHNT, CDR2 YYREEE, per germline (reference sequence). V lost 7 bases, J lost 0 bases, and 11 bases lay in between. The CDR3 covers 14 residues. This CDR3 is CASGEPGAKNIQYF. As DNA, the CDR3 is TGTGCCAGCGGAGAGCCTGGAGCCAAAAACATTCAGTACTTC.

J is TRBJ2-4 and V is TRBV5-6, with D perhaps TRBD1 or TRBD2 (6 bases each). CDR1 is SGHDT and CDR2 is YYEEEE in the germline V gene. The CDR3 runs 15 residues. V was clipped by 4 bases and J by 7 bases, with 18 bases between them. CDR3 bases: TGTGCCAGCAGCCTCCGGGGGCAGGCGAGGAACATTCAGTACTTC. This codes for CASSLRGQARNIQYF.

This rearrangement joins TRBV25-1 to TRBJ2-7; 8 bases are shared with TRBD2. Losses at the gene ends were 1 base for V and 1 base for J; bases not matched to a gene: 6. Germline V gives CDR1 MGHDK, CDR2 SYGVNS. This CDR3 comprises 16 residues. CDR3 sequence: CASSESGGVGSYEQYF. In DNA form, the CDR3 reads TGTGCCAGCAGTGAATCGGGAGGGGTGGGGTCCTACGAGCAGTACTTC.

The rearrangement uses TRBV9 and TRBJ2-1, with a weak D call TRBD1 (6 bases). This CDR3 is built from 15 residues. Per the germline V gene, CDR1 is SGDLS and CDR2 is YYNGEE. V lost 3 bases and J 6 bases, leaving 16 bases between the germline ends. The CDR3 here is CASSAKQGSGNEQFF. CDR3 DNA: TGTGCCAGCAGCGCAAAACAGGGTTCAGGCAATGAGCAGTTCTTC.

The chain recombines TRBV10-2 with TRBJ1-1; D uncertain. The ends were cut back, 4 bases at V and 5 bases at J, with 11 bases in the middle. Germline V gives CDR1 WSHSY, CDR2 SAAADI. The CDR3 covers 13 residues. CDR3 sequence: CASSGTPGTEAFF. The CDR3 DNA reads TGCGCCAGCAGTGGGACCCCTGGGACTGAAGCTTTCTTT.

The chain is built from TRBV15 and TRBJ2-1; 11 positions agree with TRBD2. Germline CDR1 LNHNV, CDR2 YYDKDF (reference sequence). The CDR3 is 17 amino acids. Losses at the gene ends were 4 bases for V and 9 bases for J; bases not matched to a gene: 14. The CDR3 loop is CATSTSLAGGFRGEQFF. CDR3 in DNA: TGTGCCACCAGCACAAGTTTAGCGGGAGGGTTTCGTGGTGAGCAGTTCTTC.

This rearrangement joins TRBV7-9 to TRBJ2-6; 9 bases are a match to TRBD1. CDR1 and CDR2 (germline): SEHNR, FQNEAQ (reference sequence). The CDR3 length is 19 residues. Trimming cost V 4 bases and J 4 bases; bases outside gene matches: 14. CDR3 bases: TGTGCCAGCAGCTCCACCGGGACAGGGTATTATGGGGGGGCCAACGTCCTGACTTTC. Its translation: CASSSTGTGYYGGANVLTF.

This sequence joins TRBV10-3 and TRBJ2-7, with 8 bases fitting TRBD1. There are 19 residues in the CDR3. V lost 6 bases, J lost 2 bases, and 21 bases stayed unmatched. Germline lookup yields CDR1 ENHRY and CDR2 SYGVKD. CDR3 loop: CAISPTPGTGRSTTYEQYF. In nucleotides, the CDR3 is TGTGCCATCAGCCCAACCCCCGGGACAGGTCGCTCAACCACCTACGAGCAGTACTTC.

The V call is TRBV6-5, the J call TRBJ2-5, with 9 bases identical to TRBD2. Germline assignment: CDR1 MNHEY and CDR2 SVGAGI. The V and J ends lost 4 bases and 4 bases, in that order; junction bases with no gene match: 10. The CDR3 extends over 16 amino acids. DNA of the CDR3: TGTGCCAGCAGTTCCCGTAGCGGGAGTGGGGGAGAGACCCAGTACTTC. This gives the protein CASSSRSGSGGETQYF.

The chain has TRBV5-4 and TRBJ2-3; D call uncertain. V lost 0 bases to trimming and J lost 2 bases, with 16 bases between them. This CDR3 spans 17 amino acids. Per the germline V gene, CDR1 is SGHNT and CDR2 is YYREEE (reference sequence). The CDR3 spells CASSLATSTRDTDTQYF. CDR3 nucleotides: TGTGCCAGCAGCTTGGCCACTTCGACACGTGACACAGATACGCAGTATTTT.

The CDR3 nucleotides are TGTGCCAGCTATACTCGACCTCAGGGAGGTAGCAATCAGCCCCAGCATTTT. Amino acids: CASYTRPQGGSNQPQHF. The chain links TRBV21-1 to TRBJ1-5. TRBV21-1 counts as a pseudogene. This CDR3 spans 17 amino acids.

The genes are TRBV28 and TRBJ2-7; the D gene is possibly TRBD2 (5 bases). The germline V and J ends were trimmed by 4 bases and 3 bases, with 13 bases remaining between them. The CDR3 consists of 14 residues. Germline V lookup: CDR1 MDHEN, CDR2 SYDVKM. The CDR3 sequence: CASSSPLSGYEQYF. The CDR3 DNA sequence: TGTGCCAGCAGTTCCCCGTTGAGCGGCTACGAGCAGTACTTC.

The table lists this clone with a count of one. The chain recombines TRBV6-1 with TRBJ2-1, with 15 positions matching TRBD2. The CDR3 spans 17 residues. The germline V gene has CDR1 MNHNS and CDR2 SASEGT. The ends lost 4 bases at V and 7 bases at J; junction bases unmatched: 8. In DNA, the CDR3 is TGTGCCAGCAGTGGGACTAGCGGGAGGGCCCGGGGGAATGAGCAGTTCTTC. Translation: CASSGTSGRARGNEQFF.

J is TRBJ1-5 and V is TRBV28, with 8 bases aligning to TRBD1. The CDR3 runs 15 residues. Germline V lookup: CDR1 MDHEN, CDR2 SYDVKM. Unmatched junction bases numbered 6, after V lost 7 bases and J lost 1 base. CDR3 sequence: CASTQTGVSNQPQHF. CDR3 in DNA: TGTGCCAGCACCCAGACAGGGGTGAGCAATCAGCCCCAGCATTTT.

This rearrangement joins TRBV5-6 to TRBJ2-5, with D perhaps TRBD1 (5 bases). The DNA end is more similar to TRBJ2-7, so the J call may be wrong. This CDR3 has 14 amino acids. CDR1 and CDR2 from the germline V gene are SGHDT and YYEEEE. CDR3 amino acids: CASSLAQAFYEQYF. The CDR3 coding sequence is TGTGCCAGCAGCTTGGCACAGGCTTTCTACGAGCAGTACTTC.